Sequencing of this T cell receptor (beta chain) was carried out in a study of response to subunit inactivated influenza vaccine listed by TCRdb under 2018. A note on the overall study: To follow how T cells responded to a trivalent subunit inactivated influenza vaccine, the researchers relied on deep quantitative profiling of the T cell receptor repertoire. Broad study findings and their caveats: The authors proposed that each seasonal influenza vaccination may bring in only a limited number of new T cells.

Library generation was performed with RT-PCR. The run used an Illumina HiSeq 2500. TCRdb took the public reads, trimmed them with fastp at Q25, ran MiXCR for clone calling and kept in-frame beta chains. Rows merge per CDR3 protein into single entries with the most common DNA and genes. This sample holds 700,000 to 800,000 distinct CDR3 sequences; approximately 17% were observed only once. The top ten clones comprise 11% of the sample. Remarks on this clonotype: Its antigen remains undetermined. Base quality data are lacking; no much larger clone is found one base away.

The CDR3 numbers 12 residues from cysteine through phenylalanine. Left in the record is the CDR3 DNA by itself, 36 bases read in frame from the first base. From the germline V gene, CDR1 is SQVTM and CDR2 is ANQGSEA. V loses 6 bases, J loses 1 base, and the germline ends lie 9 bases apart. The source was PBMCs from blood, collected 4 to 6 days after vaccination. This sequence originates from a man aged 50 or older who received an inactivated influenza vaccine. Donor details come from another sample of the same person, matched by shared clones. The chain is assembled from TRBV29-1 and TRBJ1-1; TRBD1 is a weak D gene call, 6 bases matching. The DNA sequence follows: TGCAGCGTCCCGGGACAGAACACTGAAGCTTTCTTT. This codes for CSVPGQNTEAFF.